The source of this TCR beta chain is a study of prognosis after radiotherapy for stage I lung cancer. Overall study context: Among more than five patients the tumors were squamous cell carcinoma, and among twelve they were adenocarcinoma. Study observations and caveats: Reduced unique TCR clone counts were recorded after stereotactic body radiation therapy, with a median of around 10,000 versus 6,900.

This clonotype is deemed medium-sized. Its antigen remains unidentified. The germline V gene has CDR1 SGHAT and CDR2 FQNNGV. V was pared by 0 bases and J by 1 base, with 5 bases of the junction left unmatched. This CDR3 comprises 17 residues. Genomic DNA yielded TCR beta CDR3, amplified by two-round multiplex PCR. The use of primers specific to each TRBV and TRBJ gene characterized first-round PCR. The second round of PCR employed universal primers. One entry per CDR3 protein results from TCRdb running MiXCR on the multiplex PCR reads. Among about 18,000 distinct CDR3 sequences listed, around 55% were seen once.

Sequenced here: PBMCs, sampled before or after stereotactic body radiation therapy (not recorded which). The rearrangement links TRBV11-2 to TRBJ2-2; TRBD1 aligns across 7 bases. This receptor was taken from a donor over 45 with non-small cell lung cancer. This CDR3 is CASSLEVTGKNTGELFF. DNA of the CDR3: TGTGCCAGCAGCTTAGAAGTGACAGGGAAGAACACCGGGGAGCTGTTTTTT.